This TCR beta chain appears in the sequencing data of a study of blood T cell repertoires in COVID-19. The overall study: T cells, B-cell-depleted T cells, or PBMCs provided the cDNA or gDNA that served as material.

Produced via immunoSEQ multiplex PCR; TCRdb's table is partial and in-frame only. This table holds approximately 74,000 clones, 80% to 90% found once. The receptor's source is a woman older than 75 with active or convalescent COVID-19. The sequenced sample consisted of peripheral blood.

In nucleotides, the CDR3 is TGTGCCAGCAGCTCGGGACAACCGCGCGATAACTATGGCTACACCTTC. Translation: CASSSGQPRDNYGYTF. The chain combines TRBV5-4 with TRBJ1-2, with TRBD1 as a possible D gene (6 bases). Germline V lookup: CDR1 SGHNT, CDR2 YYREEE (reference sequence). Trimming removed 3 bases at V and 1 base at J, with 16 bases between. CDR3 length: 16 residues.